The clone carrying this T cell receptor beta chain was picked up a small number of times. Its antigen is currently unknown. The sample comes from a study of human T cells and chemical hapten exposure. Study-level background: The patients were mostly female; they had alopecia areata, totalis or universalis.

Germline V lookup: CDR1 MNHEY, CDR2 SVGEGT. V lost 6 bases and J 2 bases, leaving 11 bases between the germline ends. The CDR3 is 13 residues long. General observations from the study: TCRs exceeding 1 in 1000 frequency stayed unchanged with DPC sensitization. Given that the donors had alopecia, their immune response may differ from that seen in healthy people.

Time point described: patch test 2, 6 weeks after DPC sensitization. The treatment was: therapeutic diphenylcyclopropenone sensitization with weekly scalp DPC. Whole blood that had not been fractionated was the source of extracted total RNA. A single record per CDR3 protein comes from TCRdb applying MiXCR to the RACE reads. The sample includes about 140,000 distinct CDR3 sequences, about 12% of them seen just once. The source material was whole blood, sampled in connection with sensitization to the hapten diphenylcyclopropenone (DPC). The receptor comes from a woman aged 45-65 years with alopecia areata. Some clones in this sample may be carry-over from other donors' samples. The chain links TRBV6-2 or TRBV6-3 to TRBJ2-7; D unclear. The CDR3 loop reads CASSPGRPYEQYF. CDR3 DNA: TGTGCCAGCAGCCCCGGTAGGCCCTACGAGCAGTACTTC.